This T cell receptor beta chain was identified during a study of blood T cells in healthy people across ages. A sample-barcoded 5' primer and a J-beta primer mix were used in a second PCR of about 7 to 12 cycles. Each CDR3 protein is one row after TCRdb ran MiXCR on the 5' RACE reads. The repertoire includes hundreds of thousands of distinct CDR3 sequences, 62% of them detected once, and 25% to 35% sits in the top ten. Per germline, CDR1 SQVTM and CDR2 ANQGSEA. V was shortened by 7 bases and J by 5 bases, with 15 bases between the two germline ends. The CDR3 length is 12 residues. This clonotype was detected a few times.

The TCR comes from a man aged 25-40 years in good health. The chain links TRBV29-1 to TRBJ2-7; D is undetermined. Sequencing input: blood. This CDR3 is CSGVGVLNEQYF. The DNA for the CDR3 is TGCAGCGGGGTTGGGGTATTGAACGAGCAGTACTTC.